The subject of this entry is one T cell receptor (beta chain). This specimen comes from a study of regulatory T cells in long-lasting Graves disease. The time point here: newly diagnosed GD, antithyroid drugs for less than 3 months. PBMC-derived RNA was used for the TCR library. Through Arm-PCR of CDR3 regions and iRepertoire HTBI primers, TCR beta libraries were built. TCRdb processed the multiplex PCR reads anew with MiXCR; each CDR3 protein has one entry. This sample has roughly 500,000 distinct CDR3 sequences, with approximately 13% found just once. Separately, the same data were catalogued under a study of T cells in Graves' hyperthyroidism and ophthalmopathy.

This receptor was taken from a man aged 30 to 45 with Graves disease. The sequences come from peripheral blood mononuclear cells (PBMCs), collected at new diagnosis, from a patient treated with antithyroid drugs.

The CDR3 sequence: CASSGQGYDEQFF. CDR3 coding DNA: TGTGCCAGCAGTGGACAGGGTTACGATGAGCAGTTCTTC. This sequence joins TRBV6-1 and TRBJ2-1, with 7 bases that match TRBD1. Per germline, CDR1 MNHNS and CDR2 SASEGT. CDR3 length: 13 residues. Trimming at V came to 4 bases and at J to 8 bases, leaving 5 bases not matched to a gene.